Presented here are 2 T cell receptor beta chains from one specimen sequenced in a study of T cell responses to AZD1222 COVID-19 vaccine. Produced via immunoSEQ multiplex PCR; TCRdb's table is partial and in-frame only. The table has about 110,000 clones, roughly nine tenths seen once. Here the sequenced sample was peripheral blood, taken on day 0 of AZD1222 vaccination. The receptors stem from an adult in good health.

Notes on this clone: Other nucleotide sequences from this sample produce the same CDR3. This chain links TRBV9 with TRBJ1-2, with TRBD1 as a possible D gene (5 bases). Between the trimmed V and J ends, which lost 0 bases and 2 bases, there was a span of 5 bases. Looked up from germline, CDR1 is SGDLS and CDR2 is YYNGEE. CDR3 size: 13 residues. CDR3 sequence (DNA): TGTGCCAGCAGCGTAGACAGGAACTATGGCTACACCTTC. It encodes CASSVDRNYGYTF.

In its sample, this clone was seen once. A much larger clone is a single base away; this may be a read error. This sample includes further DNA sequences coding for the same CDR3. The chain employs TRBV4-1 and TRBJ2-2; no firm D call. CDR3 length: 13 amino acids. Trimming stripped 2 bases from V and 0 bases from J, with 1 base between. Germline loops: CDR1 MGHRA, CDR2 YSYEKL. CDR3: CASSQSNTGELFF. In nucleotides, the CDR3 is TGCGCCAGCAGCCAATCGAACACCGGGGAGCTGTTTTTT.